The source of this T cell receptor (beta chain) is a study of graft-versus-host responses after intestinal transplantation. A word on this clone: Its antigen is not known.

Method: immunoSEQ multiplex PCR; TCRdb's copy keeps in-frame clones and lacks some. The data hold about 98,000 clones, with 83% observed a single time. CDR3 size: 15 residues. V lost 1 base to trimming and J lost 5 bases, with 14 bases between them. Germline CDR1 MGHRA, CDR2 YSYEKL. This sequence joins TRBV4-1 and TRBJ1-1; possible D gene TRBD1, 5 bases. Material: unstimulated CD8+ T cells sorted from spleen or lymph node cells, obtained before intestinal transplant. This TCR came from a human donor who received an intestinal transplant. CDR3 bases: TGCGCCAGCAGCCAAGGGGTGGCAGGGAGAACTGAAGCTTTCTTT. Translation: CASSQGVAGRTEAFF.